A single sample gave rise to the 32 T cell receptor beta chains below, sequenced in a study of identifying expanded T cells in peripheral blood. Using immunoSEQ multiplex PCR, the repertoire was profiled, and TCRdb retains in-frame clones only, with some absent. This table holds approximately 100,000 clones, approximately 90% found once. The sequenced material came from blood. All receptors come from a person aged 18 to 70 in good health.

The chain employs TRBV7-2 and TRBJ1-1; 7 bases map to TRBD1. Losses at the gene ends were 5 bases for V and 3 bases for J; bases not matched to a gene: 12. Per germline, CDR1 SGHTA and CDR2 FQGNSA. CDR3 length: 16 amino acids. The CDR3 bases are TGTGCCAGCAGCGTCAGACAGGGCGCGGGGGACACTGAAGCTTTCTTT. Translated, it gives CASSVRQGAGDTEAFF.

J is TRBJ1-4 and V is TRBV13, with D possibly TRBD1 on 5 matching bases. The CDR3 has 15 amino acids. Germline V gene data show CDR1 as PRHDT and CDR2 as FYEKMQ (reference sequence). Deletions cut 3 bases from V and 5 bases from J, with 13 bases between. CDR3 coding DNA: TGTGCCAGCAGCTTGTCCGGGACGCCGAATGAAAAACTGTTTTTT. The encoded protein is CASSLSGTPNEKLFF.

The CDR3, as DNA: TGCGCCAGCAGCCAAGAATCAGGGGCGCGCGGGGAGCTGTTTTTT. Translating gives CASSQESGARGELFF. V usage is TRBV4-3 and J usage is TRBJ2-2; tentative D call: TRBD1 (6 bases). V lost 0 bases, J lost 7 bases, and 12 bases lay in between. The germline CDR1 and CDR2 sequences are LGHNA and YSLEER. CDR3 length: 15 residues.

The rearrangement uses TRBV19 and TRBJ1-1; 10 bases are shared with TRBD1. Germline V gene data show CDR1 as LNHDA and CDR2 as SQIVND (reference sequence). V lost 7 bases to trimming and J lost 3 bases; unmatched junction nucleotides: 11. The CDR3 length is 16 residues. The CDR3 nucleotides are TGTGCCAGTAAGTATAGAGTAGGGACAGGGGACACTGAAGCTTTCTTT. It encodes CASKYRVGTGDTEAFF.

The chain combines TRBV7-9 with TRBJ1-1; no clear D gene. V was trimmed by 7 bases and J by 6 bases, leaving 18 bases between them. The CDR3 has 14 amino acids. CDR1 is SEHNR and CDR2 is FQNEAQ in the germline V gene (reference sequence). The CDR3 sequence: CASTVGETWAEAFF. The CDR3 DNA is TGTGCCAGCACCGTGGGAGAGACTTGGGCTGAAGCTTTCTTT.

The chain links TRBV5-1 to TRBJ2-2, with D hard to call. Germline V lookup: CDR1 SGHRS, CDR2 YFSETQ. V lost 5 bases and J 3 bases, leaving 5 bases between the germline ends. The CDR3 runs 12 residues. CDR3 nucleotides: TGCGCCAGCAGTTGGTACACCGGGGAGCTGTTTTTT. Residues: CASSWYTGELFF.

The chain couples TRBV23-1 to TRBJ1-2; possible D gene TRBD1, 5 bases. TRBV23-1 is an ORF, with its function uncertain. The CDR3 has 12 amino acids. V lost 8 bases and J lost 3, with 10 bases in between. In DNA form, the CDR3 reads TGCGCCAGCCGGGACCGGGACTATGGCTACACCTTC. This gives the protein CASRDRDYGYTF.

The chain joins TRBV2 to TRBJ2-6; 8 bases are a match to TRBD1. Trimming removed 5 bases from V and 0 bases from J; junction bases left unmatched: 9. The CDR3 extends over 18 amino acids. CDR1 is SNHLY, CDR2 FYNNEI, per germline. CDR3 DNA: TGTGCCAGCAGTCGGCAGGGGGCGATAAGCTCTGGGGCCAACGTCCTGACTTTC. This encodes CASSRQGAISSGANVLTF. The whole variable domain, remainder taken from reference TRBV2 and TRBJ2-6, is EPEVTQTPSHQVTQMGQEVILRCVPISNHLYFYWYRQILGQKVEFLVSFYNNEISEKSEIFDDQFSVERPDGSNFTLKIRSTKLEDSAMYFCASSRQGAISSGANVLTFGAGSRLTVL.

This chain uses TRBV27 with TRBJ2-7, with 8 bases identical to TRBD1. Trimming at V came to 6 bases and at J to 3 bases, leaving 16 bases not matched to a gene. In germline, CDR1 is MNHEY, CDR2 SMNVEV (reference sequence). The CDR3 contains 17 residues. The CDR3 sequence is CASRGTGGTQSYYEQYF. CDR3 nucleotides: TGTGCCAGCAGGGGAACAGGGGGTACCCAGTCCTACTACGAGCAGTACTTC.

V gene TRBV28 combines with J gene TRBJ2-2; 9 bases map to TRBD1. Looked up from germline, CDR1 is MDHEN and CDR2 is SYDVKM. This CDR3 is 15 amino acids long. Losses at the gene ends were 3 bases for V and 6 bases for J; bases not matched to a gene: 5. The CDR3 protein is CASSFLRTGAGELFF. The CDR3 DNA is TGTGCCAGCAGTTTTCTTAGGACAGGGGCCGGGGAGCTGTTTTTT.

This chain links TRBV6-1 with TRBJ2-7; D perhaps matches TRBD1 (6 bases). V was cut by 5 bases and J by 3 bases, with 17 bases left in between. The germline gives CDR1 MNHNS, CDR2 SASEGT. This CDR3 spans 15 amino acids. This chain's CDR3 is CASSRDTSIVYEQYF. CDR3 bases: TGTGCCAGCAGTCGGGACACAAGTATAGTCTACGAGCAGTACTTC.

The CDR3 loop is CASSQGPGTGKETQYF. The CDR3 DNA reads as TGTGCCAGCAGCCAAGGGCCGGGGACAGGGAAAGAGACCCAGTACTTC. This rearrangement joins TRBV14 to TRBJ2-5, with TRBD1 identical over 9 bases. The CDR3 covers 16 residues. Losses at the gene ends were 1 base for V and 3 bases for J; bases not matched to a gene: 6. Germline loops: CDR1 SGHDN, CDR2 FVKESK.

This chain links TRBV5-1 with TRBJ1-6, with D perhaps matching TRBD1 (6 bases). Germline V CDR1 and CDR2: SGHRS, YFSETQ. The CDR3 length is 18 residues. Trimming stripped 4 bases from V and 0 bases from J, with 17 bases between. CDR3 amino acids: CASSRGTFKSSYNSPLHF. The CDR3 DNA reads as TGCGCCAGCAGCCGAGGGACATTCAAAAGCTCCTATAATTCACCCCTCCACTTT. The whole variable domain, filled in from reference TRBV5-1 and TRBJ1-6, reads KAGVTQTPRYLIKTRGQQVTLSCSPISGHRSVSWYQQTPGQGLQFLFEYFSETQRNKGNFPGRFSGRQFSNSRSEMNVSTLELGDSALYLCASSRGTFKSSYNSPLHFGNGTRLTVT.

The sample holds a few counts of this clone. The V call is TRBV18, the J call TRBJ1-1; D gene uncertain. This CDR3 contains 14 residues. The V end lost 1 base, the J end lost 0 bases, and 6 bases lay between the germline ends. Germline V lookup: CDR1 KGHSH, CDR2 LQKENI. This chain's CDR3 is CASSPRSVNTEAFF. The DNA of the CDR3 is TGTGCCAGCTCACCACGCTCAGTGAACACTGAAGCTTTCTTT.

The chain has TRBV7-2 and TRBJ1-1; D not resolved. Trimming left V 4 bases short and J 4 bases short, with 19 bases between. The germline V gene encodes CDR1 SGHTA and CDR2 FQGNSA. This CDR3 region has 16 residues. For the CDR3, the DNA is TGTGCCAGCAGCTCCGACCTCCGGGGATTGAGCACTGAAGCTTTCTTT. Translated, it gives CASSSDLRGLSTEAFF.

This chain connects TRBV27 to TRBJ2-2, with 10 nucleotides matching TRBD1. Trimming cost V 5 bases and J 5 bases; bases outside gene matches: 2. Germline loops: CDR1 MNHEY, CDR2 SMNVEV (reference sequence). The CDR3 is made up of 14 amino acids. DNA for the CDR3: TGTGCCAGCAGTCAGGGACAGGGGACCGGGGAGCTGTTTTTT. The encoded protein is CASSQGQGTGELFF.

This chain joins TRBV6-5 and TRBJ2-2; D uncertain. Germline CDR1 is MNHEY and CDR2 is SVGAGI. The CDR3 is 15 amino acids. V was clipped by 4 bases and J by 6 bases, with 15 bases between them. Here the CDR3 DNA reads TGTGCCAGCAGTTTTTTGGAAGTTGGGTCCGGGGAGCTGTTTTTT. Translated, it gives CASSFLEVGSGELFF.

CDR3 bases: TGTGCCAGCAGCTTTCAACGCAGTCGGGGGCAAGAGACCCAGTACTTC. It encodes CASSFQRSRGQETQYF. V is TRBV7-2 and J is TRBJ2-5; D is perhaps TRBD2 (6 bases). Germline V gene sequence: CDR1 SGHTA, CDR2 FQGNSA. Trimming pared 3 bases from V and 2 bases from J, leaving 16 bases between. There are 16 residues in the CDR3.

V and J are TRBV4-2 and TRBJ2-3, with D possibly called TRBD1 or TRBD2 (6 bases each). CDR1 LGHNA and CDR2 YNFKEQ come from the germline V gene. This CDR3 comprises 17 residues. Trimming took off 0 bases at V and 5 bases at J, with 18 bases between the two ends. CDR3 coding DNA: TGTGCCAGCAGCCAAGACCTCCCGGGGGCTGGGGGAGATACGCAGTATTTT. Its protein is CASSQDLPGAGGDTQYF.

The chain has TRBV4-1 and TRBJ2-7, with TRBD2 identical over 9 bases. V lost 3 bases, J lost 6 bases, and 12 bases stayed unmatched. The CDR3 runs to 16 residues. Germline CDR1 reads MGHRA; CDR2 reads YSYEKL. The CDR3 DNA is TGCGCCAGCAGCCACCATAGGGCGGGGGGGCCTGGCGAGCAGTACTTC. Protein sequence: CASSHHRAGGPGEQYF.

J is TRBJ1-2 and V is TRBV6-5, with D possibly TRBD1 on 5 matching bases. CDR1 MNHEY and CDR2 SVGAGI come from the germline V gene. The CDR3 spans 13 residues. Trimming pared 1 base from V and 3 bases from J, leaving 6 bases between. Here the CDR3 reads CASSYWGDYGYTF. DNA for the CDR3: TGTGCCAGCAGTTACTGGGGGGACTATGGCTACACCTTC.

This clone was counted once. CDR3 amino acids: CTSSQDADLSYEQYF. As DNA, the CDR3 is TGCACCAGCAGCCAAGACGCTGACCTATCCTACGAGCAGTACTTC. The chain recombines TRBV1 with TRBJ2-7. TRBV1 is tagged as a pseudogene. This CDR3 is 15 amino acids long.

The chain has TRBV7-2 and TRBJ1-4, with D possibly TRBD1 on 6 matching bases. CDR3 length: 13 residues. Germline-derived CDR1 and CDR2 are SGHTA and FQGNSA. V lost 2 bases to trimming and J lost 11 bases, with 12 bases between them. The CDR3 nucleotides are TGTGCCAGCAGCTTAAAGACAGGAAGTAAACTGTTTTTT. Translation gives CASSLKTGSKLFF.

This rearrangement joins TRBV30 to TRBJ1-5, with D uncertain. With 3 bases removed from V and 4 bases from J, the gap between germline ends came to 4 bases. From germline, CDR1 is GTSNPN and CDR2 SVGIG (reference sequence). This CDR3 has 11 residues. The CDR3 sequence: CAWSKNQPQHF. In nucleotides, the CDR3 is TGTGCCTGGAGCAAGAATCAGCCCCAGCATTTT.

The chain has TRBV6-4 and TRBJ2-1; D is unclear. The V end was cut by 0 bases, the J end by 14 bases, with 14 bases between. Germline CDR1 is MRHNA and CDR2 is SNTAGT. The CDR3 loop spans 13 amino acids. Here the CDR3 DNA reads TGTGCCAGCAGTGACTCCCCCGGACCAAAGAAGTTCTTC. Translation: CASSDSPGPKKFF.

The rearrangement uses TRBV5-4 and TRBJ1-2, with a possible D match to TRBD1 (5 bases). This CDR3 region has 14 residues. The germline V gene has CDR1 SGHNT and CDR2 YYREEE (reference sequence). V was clipped by 2 bases and J by 2 bases, with 10 bases between them. The CDR3 here is CASSLGVGNYGYTF. CDR3 in DNA: TGTGCCAGCAGCTTAGGGGTGGGGAACTATGGCTACACCTTC.

The DNA of the CDR3 is TGTGCCAGCAGTCGTAGGACTGGGCCAGTGTCTGAAAAACTGTTTTTT. This sequence encodes CASSRRTGPVSEKLFF. V and J are TRBV7-9 and TRBJ1-4; D is undetermined. V dropped 6 bases and J dropped 7 bases, with 21 bases sitting between them. Germline V gives CDR1 SEHNR, CDR2 FQNEAQ (reference sequence). The CDR3 is 16 residues long.

The chain is built from TRBV7-9 and TRBJ2-1, with D possibly being TRBD2 (7 bases). The germline V gene encodes CDR1 SEHNR and CDR2 FQNEAQ (reference sequence). Trimming took 4 bases from V and 7 from J, leaving 20 bases between them. The CDR3 length is 16 residues. In DNA form, the CDR3 reads TGTGCCAGCAGCTACACGGGGGCGGGGGACCGGAATGAGCAGTTCTTC. It codes for CASSYTGAGDRNEQFF. The whole variable domain, filled in from reference TRBV7-9 and TRBJ2-1, reads DTGVSQNPRHKITKRGQNVTFRCDPISEHNRLYWYRQTLGQGPEFLTYFQNEAQLEKSRLLSDRFSAERPKGSFSTLEIQRTEQGDSAMYLCASSYTGAGDRNEQFFGPGTRLTVL.

This sequence joins TRBV5-6 and TRBJ1-4; no clear D gene. The CDR3 has 13 amino acids. Germline V lookup: CDR1 SGHDT, CDR2 YYEEEE. The ends were cut back, 0 bases at V and 9 bases at J, with 9 bases in the middle. CDR3 bases: TGTGCCAGCAGCTTGGCTGGGTTACAAAAACTGTTTTTT. Amino acids: CASSLAGLQKLFF. Full variable domain (missing parts from reference TRBV5-6 and TRBJ1-4): DAGVTQSPTHLIKTRGQQVTLRCSPKSGHDTVSWYQQALGQGPQFIFQYYEEEERQRGNFPDRFSGHQFPNYSSELNVNALLLGDSALYLCASSLAGLQKLFFGSGTQLSVL.

CDR3 nucleotide sequence: TGTGCCAGTAGGGCCTCCCCCAGGCGGTCAGATACGCAGTATTTT. It encodes CASRASPRRSDTQYF. The rearrangement links TRBV19 to TRBJ2-3; no firm D call. Germline V gene lookup returns CDR1 LNHDA and CDR2 SQIVND (reference sequence). The CDR3 sequence is 15 residues long. V dropped 6 bases and J dropped 4 bases, with 17 bases sitting between them. Using reference TRBV19 and TRBJ2-3 for the parts outside the CDR3, the full variable domain is DGGITQSPKYLFRKEGQNVTLSCEQNLNHDAMYWYRQDPGQGLRLIYYSQIVNDFQKGDIAEGYSVSREKKESFPLTVTSAQKNPTAFYLCASRASPRRSDTQYFGPGTRLTVL.

This clone was observed once. V and J are TRBV7-2 and TRBJ2-7; D not resolved. Germline V gene lookup returns CDR1 SGHTA and CDR2 FQGNSA. Trimming pared 3 bases from V and 1 base from J, leaving 10 bases between. The CDR3 has 14 amino acids. CDR3 sequence (DNA): TGTGCCAGCAGCTTCCTACTGGGTTCCTACGAGCAGTACTTC. Protein: CASSFLLGSYEQYF.

V is TRBV9 and J is TRBJ2-5; TRBD1 is a possible D gene (6 bases). Per the germline V gene, CDR1 is SGDLS and CDR2 is YYNGEE. V was clipped by 2 bases and J by 5 bases, with 16 bases between them. This CDR3 comprises 15 residues. CDR3 in amino acids: CASSVGTGIQETQYF. The DNA of the CDR3 is TGTGCCAGCAGCGTGGGTACAGGGATTCAGGAGACCCAGTACTTC.